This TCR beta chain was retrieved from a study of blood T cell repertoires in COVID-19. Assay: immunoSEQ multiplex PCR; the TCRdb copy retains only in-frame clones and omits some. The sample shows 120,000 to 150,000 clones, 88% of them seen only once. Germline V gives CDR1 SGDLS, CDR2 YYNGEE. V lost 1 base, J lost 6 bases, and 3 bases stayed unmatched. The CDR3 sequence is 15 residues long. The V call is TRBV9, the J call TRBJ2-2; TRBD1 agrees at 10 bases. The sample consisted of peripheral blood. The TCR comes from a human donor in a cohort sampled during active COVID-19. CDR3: CASSVSGQGAGELFF. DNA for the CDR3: TGTGCCAGCAGCGTATCCGGACAGGGGGCCGGGGAGCTGTTTTTT.